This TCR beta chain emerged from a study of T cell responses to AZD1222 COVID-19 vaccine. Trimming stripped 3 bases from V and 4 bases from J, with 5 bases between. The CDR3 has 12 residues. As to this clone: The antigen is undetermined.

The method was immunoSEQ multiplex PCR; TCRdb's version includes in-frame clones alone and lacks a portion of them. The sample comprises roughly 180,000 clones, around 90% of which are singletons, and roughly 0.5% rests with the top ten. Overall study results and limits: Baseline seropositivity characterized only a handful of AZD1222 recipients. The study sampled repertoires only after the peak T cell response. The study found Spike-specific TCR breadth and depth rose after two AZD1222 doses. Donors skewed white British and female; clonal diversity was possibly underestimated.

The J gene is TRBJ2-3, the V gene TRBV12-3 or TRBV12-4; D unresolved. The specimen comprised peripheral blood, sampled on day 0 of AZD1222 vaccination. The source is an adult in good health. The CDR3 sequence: CASSFYSDTQYF. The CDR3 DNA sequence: TGTGCCAGCAGTTTTTACTCAGATACGCAGTATTTT.